A selection of T cell receptor beta chains follows, all from one sample in a study of CD8 T cells in ankylosing spondylitis. Via MiXCR, TCRdb re-called the 5' RACE reads, giving one row per CDR3 protein. Seen here are about 220,000 distinct CDR3 sequences, about 7% observed once, and the top ten hold approximately 15%. Sequences were obtained from blood, either unsorted or a sorted T cell fraction (not recorded which). Receptors originate from a male donor with ankylosing spondylitis. Both conserved end residues are part of each CDR3. A D gene is named only where the DNA matches it firmly. Clone size is given for some rows only: seen once, a few or many times, or a class if the clone is expanded.

J: TRBJ2-5; D: NA; V: TRBV11-2; size: NA; DNA: TGTGCCAGCAGCTCTTGGCTGCAAGAGACCCAGTACTTC; CDR3: CASSSWLQETQYF
J: TRBJ2-7; D: NA; V: TRBV15; size: few; DNA: TGTGCCACCAGCAGAGGTGTCTCGTCCTACGAGCAGTACTTC; CDR3: CATSRGVSSYEQYF
J: TRBJ1-2; D: NA; V: TRBV6-5; size: NA; DNA: TGTGCCAGCAGTTACTTCCCCCCTTCCTATGGCTACACCTTC; CDR3: CASSYFPPSYGYTF
J: TRBJ2-3; D: TRBD2; V: TRBV13; size: many; DNA: TGTGCCAGCAGCCAAGGACTAGCGAAAAGCACAGATACGCAGTATTTT; CDR3: CASSQGLAKSTDTQYF
J: TRBJ2-7; D: TRBD1; V: TRBV29-1; size: many; DNA: TGCAGCGCCAGGACAGGGCTTTCCTACGAGCAGTACTTC; CDR3: CSARTGLSYEQYF
J: TRBJ2-7; D: NA; V: TRBV4-1; size: many; DNA: TGCGCCAGCAGCCAAGGTTTAGGTACCGGGAGCTCCTACGAGCAGTACTTC; CDR3: CASSQGLGTGSSYEQYF
J: TRBJ2-4; D: NA; V: TRBV5-5; size: many; DNA: TGTGCCAGCAGCTCGGGACACCCCAAAAACATTCAGTACTTC; CDR3: CASSSGHPKNIQYF
J: TRBJ2-1; D: TRBD2; V: TRBV4-1; size: NA; DNA: TGCGCCAGCAGCCAAGTAGCAGCGGGAGCTTCGAATGAGCAGTTCTTC; CDR3: CASSQVAAGASNEQFF
J: TRBJ2-7; D: NA; V: TRBV7-8; size: NA; DNA: TGTGCCAGCAGCTTCGGAATGAACTACGAGCAGTACTTC; CDR3: CASSFGMNYEQYF
J: TRBJ1-2; D: TRBD1; V: TRBV28; size: many; DNA: TGTGCCAGCAGCTACCCGGGACAGGTGGTGAACTATGGCTACACCTTC; CDR3: CASSYPGQVVNYGYTF
J: TRBJ1-2; D: TRBD1; V: TRBV7-2; size: many; DNA: TGTGCCAGCAGCTCCGGGACAGGGGGCTTTGGCTACACCTTC; CDR3: CASSSGTGGFGYTF
J: TRBJ2-5; D: TRBD2; V: TRBV28; size: many; DNA: TGTGCCAGCAGTCCTAGCGGGGGCCCGCTTCAAGAGACCCAGTACTTC; CDR3: CASSPSGGPLQETQYF
J: TRBJ1-3; D: NA; V: TRBV29-1; size: NA; DNA: TGCAGCGTCCTTGTGAGCTTCGGCTCTGGAAACACCATATATTTT; CDR3: CSVLVSFGSGNTIYF
J: TRBJ2-5; D: TRBD2; V: TRBV10-3; size: many; DNA: TGTGCCATCAGAGAGTCTGGACTAGCGGGAAAAGAGACCCAGTACTTC; CDR3: CAIRESGLAGKETQYF
J: TRBJ2-3; D: NA; V: TRBV20-1; size: many; DNA: TGCAGTGCTCAACATGACACCTTACACACCACAGATACGCAGTATTTT; CDR3: CSAQHDTLHTTDTQYF
J: TRBJ2-1; D: NA; V: TRBV6-5; size: many; DNA: TGTGCCAGCAGTTCGACCCTAAACTCCTACAATGAGCAGTTCTTC; CDR3: CASSSTLNSYNEQFF
J: TRBJ1-2; D: NA; V: TRBV20-1; size: many; DNA: TGCAGTGCTAGAGTGGAGAATGGCTACACCTTC; CDR3: CSARVENGYTF
J: TRBJ2-7; D: NA; V: TRBV7-9; size: few; DNA: TGTGCCAGCAGCTCCCTTCGGGACCCCTACGAGCAGTACTTC; CDR3: CASSSLRDPYEQYF
J: TRBJ2-1; D: TRBD2; V: TRBV4-1; size: many; DNA: TGCGCCAGCAGCTTGACTAGCGGGAGGAATGAGCAGTTCTTC; CDR3: CASSLTSGRNEQFF
J: TRBJ1-5; D: TRBD1; V: TRBV27; size: many; DNA: TGTGCCAGCAGTACTGGACAGGGGGCCAATCAGCCCCAGCATTTT; CDR3: CASSTGQGANQPQHF
J: TRBJ2-7; D: TRBD1; V: TRBV5-1; size: many; DNA: TGCGCCAGCAGCCGTACAGGGGGACGCTCCTACGAGCAGTACTTC; CDR3: CASSRTGGRSYEQYF
J: TRBJ2-3; D: NA; V: TRBV6-6; size: many; DNA: TGTGCCAGCAATCCAGATCGCACAGATACGCAGTATTTT; CDR3: CASNPDRTDTQYF
J: TRBJ2-7; D: NA; V: TRBV5-6; size: NA; DNA: TGTGCCAGCAGCTTGGAGTTTTTAACGGTATCCTACGAGCAGTACTTC; CDR3: CASSLEFLTVSYEQYF
J: TRBJ1-1; D: NA; V: TRBV9; size: few; DNA: TGTGCCAGCAGCGTAGCCGGTTACATGAACACTGAAGCTTTCTTT; CDR3: CASSVAGYMNTEAFF
J: TRBJ2-1; D: TRBD2; V: TRBV5-1; size: NA; DNA: TGCGCCAGCAGCCTGGTGGGAGCGGGGGTCAAGTACAATGAGCAGTTCTTC; CDR3: CASSLVGAGVKYNEQFF
J: TRBJ1-6; D: NA; V: TRBV9; size: many; DNA: TGTGCCAGCAGCGTAGGTAGTAATTCACCCCTCCACTTT; CDR3: CASSVGSNSPLHF
J: TRBJ1-6; D: NA; V: TRBV12-3/TRBV12-4; size: many; DNA: TGTGCCAGCAGTTTATTGTTTTATAATTCACCCCTCCACTTT; CDR3: CASSLLFYNSPLHF
J: TRBJ2-5; D: NA; V: TRBV29-1; size: many; DNA: TGCAGCGTTCCCGGGACACTGGGAGAGACCCAGTACTTC; CDR3: CSVPGTLGETQYF
J: TRBJ1-5; D: NA; V: TRBV6-2/TRBV6-3; size: NA; DNA: TGTGCCAGCAGTTGGGGCCGGTACCCGGGGCCCCAGCATTTT; CDR3: CASSWGRYPGPQHF
J: TRBJ2-1; D: NA; V: TRBV6-2/TRBV6-3; size: many; DNA: TGTGCCAGCAGTTACCCTAGGGACATCTCCTACAATGAGCAGTTCTTC; CDR3: CASSYPRDISYNEQFF
J: TRBJ2-4; D: NA; V: TRBV12-3/TRBV12-4; size: many; DNA: TGTGCCAGCAGTTTAGCCGGAGTCGGCAAAAACATTCAGTACTTC; CDR3: CASSLAGVGKNIQYF
J: TRBJ2-7; D: NA; V: TRBV7-2; size: few; DNA: TGTGCCAGCAGCTTACGACTGTCTACTCCGCCCTACGAGCAGTACTTC; CDR3: CASSLRLSTPPYEQYF
J: TRBJ2-3; D: NA; V: TRBV9; size: few; DNA: TGTGCCAGCAGCCTAATGGGAGCGTCTAGCACAGATACGCAGTATTTT; CDR3: CASSLMGASSTDTQYF
J: TRBJ1-1; D: NA; V: TRBV9; size: many; DNA: TGTGCCAGCAGCGTCAAGGCTACGAACACTGAAGCTTTCTTT; CDR3: CASSVKATNTEAFF
J: TRBJ2-1; D: NA; V: TRBV5-1; size: few; DNA: TGCGCCAGCAGCCCCGGGAGCCCAAATGAGCAGTTCTTC; CDR3: CASSPGSPNEQFF
J: TRBJ1-2; D: NA; V: TRBV27; size: many; DNA: TGTGCCAGCAGTTTATCTGGGGGGCTGCAGGGCTACACCTTC; CDR3: CASSLSGGLQGYTF
J: TRBJ2-7; D: TRBD1; V: TRBV7-9; size: many; DNA: TGTGCCAGCAGCTTTGGCTCCGGGACAGGGAGCCACGAGCAGTACTTC; CDR3: CASSFGSGTGSHEQYF
J: TRBJ2-7; D: NA; V: TRBV25-1; size: many; DNA: TGTGCCAGCAGTCTTTCAGGGGTTCCCTACGAGCAGTACTTC; CDR3: CASSLSGVPYEQYF
J: TRBJ2-2; D: TRBD2; V: TRBV6-1; size: NA; DNA: TGTGCCAGCAGCGACCCGCGGGAGACCAACACCGGGGAGCTGTTTTTT; CDR3: CASSDPRETNTGELFF
J: TRBJ1-1; D: TRBD1; V: TRBV27; size: many; DNA: TGTGCCATCGGGACAGGGGGCACTGAAGCTTTCTTT; CDR3: CAIGTGGTEAFF
J: TRBJ2-1; D: NA; V: TRBV7-6; size: many; DNA: TGTGCCAGCAGCTCGGGGCGTACAAATGAGCAGTTCTTC; CDR3: CASSSGRTNEQFF
J: TRBJ2-7; D: NA; V: TRBV6-1; size: NA; DNA: TGTGCCAGCAGACCAGGGCGGGCAGCTACGGCGTACGAGCAGTACTTC; CDR3: CASRPGRAATAYEQYF
J: TRBJ1-2; D: NA; V: TRBV30; size: few; DNA: TGTGCCTGGAGGATAGACACGGACTATGGCTACACCTTC; CDR3: CAWRIDTDYGYTF
J: TRBJ2-7; D: NA; V: TRBV20-1; size: many; DNA: TGCAGTGCTAGAGAAACTATCGGGCCCTCCTACGAGCAGTACTTC; CDR3: CSARETIGPSYEQYF
J: TRBJ2-7; D: TRBD1; V: TRBV5-8; size: many; DNA: TGTGCCGGAATAGGCCGGGACAGGGGGCTCTACGAGCAGTACTTC; CDR3: CAGIGRDRGLYEQYF
J: TRBJ1-1; D: NA; V: TRBV7-6; size: many; DNA: TGTGCCAGCAGCTTAGCGCTTGGGTCAGGGAGCACTGAAGCTTTCTTT; CDR3: CASSLALGSGSTEAFF
J: TRBJ2-7; D: NA; V: TRBV12-3/TRBV12-4; size: few; DNA: TGTGCCAGCAGTCGATATTACGAGCAGTACTTC; CDR3: CASSRYYEQYF
J: TRBJ1-5; D: NA; V: TRBV5-1; size: many; DNA: TGCGCCAGCAGCTTGGAGCCTGACCTGAATCAGCCCCAGCATTTT; CDR3: CASSLEPDLNQPQHF
J: TRBJ1-2; D: NA; V: TRBV9; size: many; DNA: TGTGCCAGCAGCCCAGATGGGGGGCAGGGCTATGGCTACACCTTC; CDR3: CASSPDGGQGYGYTF
J: TRBJ2-7; D: TRBD2; V: TRBV7-9; size: many; DNA: TGTGCCAGCAGCTCCCGGACTAGCGGAGCCAGAGGGTACGAGCAGTACTTC; CDR3: CASSSRTSGARGYEQYF
J: TRBJ2-3; D: TRBD1; V: TRBV7-3; size: many; DNA: TGTGCCAGCAGCTCGACAGGGCGAGGGACAGATACGCAGTATTTT; CDR3: CASSSTGRGTDTQYF
J: TRBJ2-7; D: NA; V: TRBV7-2; size: NA; DNA: TGTGCCACCCGGTATAGGTACGAGCAGTACTTC; CDR3: CATRYRYEQYF